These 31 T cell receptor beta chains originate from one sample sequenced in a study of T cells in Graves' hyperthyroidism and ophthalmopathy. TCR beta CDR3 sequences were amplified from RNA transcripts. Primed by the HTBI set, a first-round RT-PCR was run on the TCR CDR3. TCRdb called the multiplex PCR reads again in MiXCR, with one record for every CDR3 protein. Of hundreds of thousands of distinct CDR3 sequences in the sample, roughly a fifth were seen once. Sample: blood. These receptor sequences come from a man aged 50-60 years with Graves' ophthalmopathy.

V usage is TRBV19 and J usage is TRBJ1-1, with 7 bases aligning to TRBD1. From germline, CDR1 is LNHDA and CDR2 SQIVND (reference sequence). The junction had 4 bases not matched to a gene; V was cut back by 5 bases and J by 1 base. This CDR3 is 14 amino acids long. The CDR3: CASSHRGGNTEAFF. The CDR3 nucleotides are TGTGCCAGTAGTCACAGGGGTGGGAACACTGAAGCTTTCTTT.

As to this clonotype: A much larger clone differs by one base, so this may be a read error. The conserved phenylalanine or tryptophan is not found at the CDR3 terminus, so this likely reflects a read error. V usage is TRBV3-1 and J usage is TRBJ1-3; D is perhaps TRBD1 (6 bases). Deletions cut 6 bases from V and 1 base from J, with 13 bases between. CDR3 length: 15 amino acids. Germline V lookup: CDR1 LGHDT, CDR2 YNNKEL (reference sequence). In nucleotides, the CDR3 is TGTGCCAGCAGTCTACAGGGTCCTTCTGGAAACACCATATATCTT. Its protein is CASSLQGPSGNTIYL.

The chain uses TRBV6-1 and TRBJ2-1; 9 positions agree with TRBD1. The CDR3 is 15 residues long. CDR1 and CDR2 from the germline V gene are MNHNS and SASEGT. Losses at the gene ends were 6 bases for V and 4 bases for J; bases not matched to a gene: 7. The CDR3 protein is CASRSTGGAYNEQFF. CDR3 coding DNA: TGTGCCAGCAGATCCACAGGGGGCGCATACAATGAGCAGTTCTTC.

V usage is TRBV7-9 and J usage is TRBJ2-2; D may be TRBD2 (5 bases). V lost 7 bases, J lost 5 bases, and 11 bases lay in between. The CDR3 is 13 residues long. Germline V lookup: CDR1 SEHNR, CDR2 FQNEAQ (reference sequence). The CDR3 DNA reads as TGTGCCAGCACTTCTCGGGAAACCGGGGAGCTGTTTTTT. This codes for CASTSRETGELFF.

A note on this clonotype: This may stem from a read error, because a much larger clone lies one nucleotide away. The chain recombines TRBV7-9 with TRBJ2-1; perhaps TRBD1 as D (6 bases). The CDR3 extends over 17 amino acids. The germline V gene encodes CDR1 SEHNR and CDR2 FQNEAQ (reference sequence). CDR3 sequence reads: CASSTGSGIFDLNEQSF. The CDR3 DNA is TGTGCCAGCAGCACAGGGTCAGGGATATTCGATTTGAATGAGCAGTCCTTC.

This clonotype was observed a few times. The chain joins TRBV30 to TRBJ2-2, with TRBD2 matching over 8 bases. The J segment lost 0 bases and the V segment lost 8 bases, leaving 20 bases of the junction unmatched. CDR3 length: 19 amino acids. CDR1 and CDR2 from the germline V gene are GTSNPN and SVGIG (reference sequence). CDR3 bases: TGTGCCCAGTCCGGTATTTGGGGTAGCGGGAAATCGAACACCGGGGAGCTGTTTTTT. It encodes CAQSGIWGSGKSNTGELFF.

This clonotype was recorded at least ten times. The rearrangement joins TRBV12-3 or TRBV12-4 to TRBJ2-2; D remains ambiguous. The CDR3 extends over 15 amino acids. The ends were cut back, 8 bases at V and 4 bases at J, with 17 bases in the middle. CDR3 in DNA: TGTGCCAGCTCGCCATCTAGATCGGGCACCGGGGAGCTGTTTTTT. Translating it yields CASSPSRSGTGELFF.

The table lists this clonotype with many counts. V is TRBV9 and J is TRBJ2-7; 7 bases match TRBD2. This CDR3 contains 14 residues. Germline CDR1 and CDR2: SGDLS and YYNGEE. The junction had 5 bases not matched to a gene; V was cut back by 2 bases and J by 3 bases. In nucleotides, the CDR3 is TGTGCCAGCAGCGTGTCGGGAGGTGACTACGAGCAGTACTTC. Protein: CASSVSGGDYEQYF. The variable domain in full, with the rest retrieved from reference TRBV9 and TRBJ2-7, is DSGVTQTPKHLITATGQRVTLRCSPRSGDLSVYWYQQSLDQGLQFLIQYYNGEERAKGNILERFSAQQFPDLHSELNLSSLELGDSALYFCASSVSGGDYEQYFGPGTRLTVT.

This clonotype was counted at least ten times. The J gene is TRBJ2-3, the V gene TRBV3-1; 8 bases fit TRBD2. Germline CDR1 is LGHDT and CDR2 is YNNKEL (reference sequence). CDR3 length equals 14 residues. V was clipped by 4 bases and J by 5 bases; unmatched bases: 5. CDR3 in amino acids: CASSPPGGVDTQYF. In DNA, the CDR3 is TGTGCCAGCAGCCCCCCGGGGGGGGTAGATACGCAGTATTTT.

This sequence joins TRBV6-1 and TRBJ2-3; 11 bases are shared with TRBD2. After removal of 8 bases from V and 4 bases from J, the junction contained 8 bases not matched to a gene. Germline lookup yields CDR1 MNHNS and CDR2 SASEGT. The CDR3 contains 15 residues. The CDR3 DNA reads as TGTGCCAGCTGCACTAGCGGGAGTTTGGCAGATACGCAGTATTTT. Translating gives CASCTSGSLADTQYF.

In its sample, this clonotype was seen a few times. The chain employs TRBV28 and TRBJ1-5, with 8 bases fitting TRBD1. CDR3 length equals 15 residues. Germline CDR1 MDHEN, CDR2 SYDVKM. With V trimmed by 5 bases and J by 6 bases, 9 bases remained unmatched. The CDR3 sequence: CASSPDREGGQPQHF. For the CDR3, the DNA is TGTGCCAGCAGTCCGGACAGGGAAGGCGGTCAGCCCCAGCATTTT.

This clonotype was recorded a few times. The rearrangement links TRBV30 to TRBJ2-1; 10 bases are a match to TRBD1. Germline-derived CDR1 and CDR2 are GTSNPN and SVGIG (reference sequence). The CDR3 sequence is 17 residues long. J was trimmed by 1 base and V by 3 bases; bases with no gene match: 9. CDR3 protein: CAWSPDRGRKSYNEQFF. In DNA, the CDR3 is TGTGCCTGGAGCCCAGACAGGGGGCGTAAATCCTACAATGAGCAGTTCTTC.

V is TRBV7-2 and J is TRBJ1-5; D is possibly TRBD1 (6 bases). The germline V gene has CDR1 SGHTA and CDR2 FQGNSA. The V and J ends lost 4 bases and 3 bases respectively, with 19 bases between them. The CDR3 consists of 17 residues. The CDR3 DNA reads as TGTGCCAGCAGCTATACCGGGGGGCAGCATGTCAATCAGCCCCAGCATTTT. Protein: CASSYTGGQHVNQPQHF. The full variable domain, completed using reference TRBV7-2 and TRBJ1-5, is GAGVSQSPSNKVTEKGKDVELRCDPISGHTALYWYRQSLGQGLEFLIYFQGNSAPDKSGLPSDRFSAERTGGSVSTLTIQRTQQEDSAVYLCASSYTGGQHVNQPQHFGDGTRLSIL.

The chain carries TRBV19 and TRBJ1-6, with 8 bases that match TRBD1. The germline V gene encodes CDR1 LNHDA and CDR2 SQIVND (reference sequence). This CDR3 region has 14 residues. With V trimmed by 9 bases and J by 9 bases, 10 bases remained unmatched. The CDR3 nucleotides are TGTGCCAGCAAACAGGGGGATCGGAGTTCACCCCTCCACTTT. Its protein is CASKQGDRSSPLHF.

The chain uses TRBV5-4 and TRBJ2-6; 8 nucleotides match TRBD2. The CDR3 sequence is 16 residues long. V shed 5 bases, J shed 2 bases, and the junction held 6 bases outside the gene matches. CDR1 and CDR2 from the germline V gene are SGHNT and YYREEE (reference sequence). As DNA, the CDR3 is TGTGCCAGCAGTTTTAGCGGGGCCGCTGGGGCCAACGTCCTGACTTTC. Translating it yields CASSFSGAAGANVLTF.

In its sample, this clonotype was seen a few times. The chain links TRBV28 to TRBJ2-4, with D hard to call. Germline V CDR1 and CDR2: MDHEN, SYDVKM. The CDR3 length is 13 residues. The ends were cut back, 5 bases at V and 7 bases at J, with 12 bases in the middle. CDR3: CASSPHVWNIQYF. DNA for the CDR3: TGTGCCAGCAGTCCTCATGTGTGGAACATTCAGTACTTC.

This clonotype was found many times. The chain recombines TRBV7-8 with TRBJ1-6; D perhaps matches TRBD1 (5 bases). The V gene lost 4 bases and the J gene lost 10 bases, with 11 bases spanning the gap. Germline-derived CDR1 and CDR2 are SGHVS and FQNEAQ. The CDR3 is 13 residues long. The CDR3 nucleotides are TGTGCCAGCAGCTCACTAGAGGGGTCACCCCTCCACTTT. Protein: CASSSLEGSPLHF.

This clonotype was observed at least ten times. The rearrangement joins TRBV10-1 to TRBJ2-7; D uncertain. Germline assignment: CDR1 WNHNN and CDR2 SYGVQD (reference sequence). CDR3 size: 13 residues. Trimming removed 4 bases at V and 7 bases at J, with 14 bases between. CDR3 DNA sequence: TGCGCCAGCAGTGGCCGGGTCCTCGGGGAGCAGTACTTC. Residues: CASSGRVLGEQYF.

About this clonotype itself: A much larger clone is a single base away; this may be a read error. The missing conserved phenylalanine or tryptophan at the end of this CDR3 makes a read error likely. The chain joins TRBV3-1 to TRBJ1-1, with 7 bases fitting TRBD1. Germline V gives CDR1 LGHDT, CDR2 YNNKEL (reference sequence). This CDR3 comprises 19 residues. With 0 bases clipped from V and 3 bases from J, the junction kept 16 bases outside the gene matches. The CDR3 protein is CASSQDLGGGVQGDTEAFS. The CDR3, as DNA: TGTGCCAGCAGCCAAGATCTAGGAGGGGGCGTCCAAGGCGACACTGAAGCTTTCTCT.

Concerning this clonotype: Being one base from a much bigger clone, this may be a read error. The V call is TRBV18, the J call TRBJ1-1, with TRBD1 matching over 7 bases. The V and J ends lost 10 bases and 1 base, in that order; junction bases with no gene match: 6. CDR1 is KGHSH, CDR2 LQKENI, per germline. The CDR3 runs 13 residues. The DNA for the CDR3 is TGTGCCACAGGGGGTTCTTCGAACACTGAAGCTTTCTTT. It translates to CATGGSSNTEAFF.

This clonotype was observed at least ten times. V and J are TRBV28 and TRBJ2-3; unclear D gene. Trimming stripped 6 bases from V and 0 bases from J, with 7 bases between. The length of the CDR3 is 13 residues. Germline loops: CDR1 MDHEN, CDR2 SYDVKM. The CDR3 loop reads CASRPESTDTQYF. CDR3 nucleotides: TGTGCCAGCAGACCCGAGAGCACAGATACGCAGTATTTT.

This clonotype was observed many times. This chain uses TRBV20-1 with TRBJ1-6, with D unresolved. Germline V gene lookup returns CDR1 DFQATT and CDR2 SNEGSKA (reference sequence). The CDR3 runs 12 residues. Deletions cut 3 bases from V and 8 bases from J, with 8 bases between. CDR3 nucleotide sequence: TGCAGTGCTAGCCGGGTTGATTCACCCCTCCACTTT. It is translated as CSASRVDSPLHF.

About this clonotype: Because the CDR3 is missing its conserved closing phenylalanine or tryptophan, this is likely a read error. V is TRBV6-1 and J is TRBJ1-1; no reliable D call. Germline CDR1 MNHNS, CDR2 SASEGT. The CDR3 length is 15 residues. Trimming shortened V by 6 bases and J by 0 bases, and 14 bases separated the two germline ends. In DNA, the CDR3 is TGTGCCAGCAGACCTGGGGTACAATTGAACACTGAAGCTTTCCTT. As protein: CASRPGVQLNTEAFL.

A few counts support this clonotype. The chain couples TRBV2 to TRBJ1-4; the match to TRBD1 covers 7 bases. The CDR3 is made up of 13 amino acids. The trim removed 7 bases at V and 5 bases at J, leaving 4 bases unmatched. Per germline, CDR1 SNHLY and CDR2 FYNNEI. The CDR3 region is CASNTGANEKLFF. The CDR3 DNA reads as TGTGCCAGCAATACAGGGGCGAATGAAAAACTGTTTTTT. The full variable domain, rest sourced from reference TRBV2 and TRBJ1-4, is EPEVTQTPSHQVTQMGQEVILRCVPISNHLYFYWYRQILGQKVEFLVSFYNNEISEKSEIFDDQFSVERPDGSNFTLKIRSTKLEDSAMYFCASNTGANEKLFFGSGTQLSVL.

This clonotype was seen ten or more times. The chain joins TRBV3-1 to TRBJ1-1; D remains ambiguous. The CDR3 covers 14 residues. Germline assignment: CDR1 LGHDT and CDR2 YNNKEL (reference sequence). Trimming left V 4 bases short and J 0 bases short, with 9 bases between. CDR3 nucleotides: TGTGCCAGCAGCCGGAACGACATGAACACTGAAGCTTTCTTT. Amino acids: CASSRNDMNTEAFF.

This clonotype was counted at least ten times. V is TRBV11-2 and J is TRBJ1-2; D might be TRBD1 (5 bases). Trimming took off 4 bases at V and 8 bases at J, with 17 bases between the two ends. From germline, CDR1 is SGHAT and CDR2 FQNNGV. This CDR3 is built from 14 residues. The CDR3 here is CASSSLGLRDGYTF. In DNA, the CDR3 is TGTGCCAGCAGCTCTCTCGGGTTAAGGGACGGCTACACCTTC.

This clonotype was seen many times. The CDR3: CASSFRGATNEKLFF. CDR3 nucleotides: TGTGCCAGCAGTTTTCGGGGCGCAACTAATGAAAAACTGTTTTTT. The chain is built from TRBV28 and TRBJ1-4; D is perhaps TRBD1 (5 bases). Germline V gives CDR1 MDHEN, CDR2 SYDVKM. The V end was cut by 3 bases, the J end by 0 bases, with 8 bases between. This CDR3 region has 15 residues.

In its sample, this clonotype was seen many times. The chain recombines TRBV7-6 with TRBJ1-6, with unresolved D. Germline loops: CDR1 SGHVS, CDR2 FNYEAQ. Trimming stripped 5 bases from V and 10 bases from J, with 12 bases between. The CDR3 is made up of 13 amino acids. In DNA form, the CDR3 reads TGTGCCAGCAGCCCTCAAGGGTACTCACCCCTCCACTTT. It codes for CASSPQGYSPLHF.

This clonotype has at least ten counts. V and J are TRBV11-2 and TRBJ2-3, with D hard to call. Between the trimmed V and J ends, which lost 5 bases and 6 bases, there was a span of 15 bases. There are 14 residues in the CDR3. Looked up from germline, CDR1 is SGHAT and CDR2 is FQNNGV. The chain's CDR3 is CASSPFRRPDTQYF. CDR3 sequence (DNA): TGTGCCAGCAGCCCATTTCGGCGTCCGGATACGCAGTATTTT.

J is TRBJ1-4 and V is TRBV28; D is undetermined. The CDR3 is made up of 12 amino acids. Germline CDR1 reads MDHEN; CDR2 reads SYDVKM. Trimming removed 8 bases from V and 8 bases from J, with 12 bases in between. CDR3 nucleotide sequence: TGTGCCAGCTTTTCAAGAGAGGAAAAACTGTTTTTT. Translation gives CASFSREEKLFF.

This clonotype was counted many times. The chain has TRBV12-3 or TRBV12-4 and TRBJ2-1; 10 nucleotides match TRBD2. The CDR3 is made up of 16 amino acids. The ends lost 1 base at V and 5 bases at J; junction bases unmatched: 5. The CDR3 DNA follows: TGTGCCAGCAGTTTAGTCCCTAGCGGGAGCCACAATGAGCAGTTCTTC. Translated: CASSLVPSGSHNEQFF.